This TCR beta chain was observed in a study of identifying expanded T cells in peripheral blood. The study, taken as a whole, reports: Differentially abundant clones: roughly 1.3 between replicates, about 17 at roughly 13 days, roughly 18 at four.

CDR1 and CDR2 (germline): SNHLY, FYNNEI. With V trimmed by 6 bases and J by 3 bases, 9 bases remained unmatched. The CDR3 is 15 residues long. TCRdb's table, derived via immunoSEQ multiplex PCR, lists solely in-frame clones and lacks some. The sample consists of about 110,000 clones, about 87% of them appearing once. Collection occurred without any documented infections or immune events in donors. On this clone itself: As yet, its antigen is unknown.

This sequence was found in a person aged 18 to 75 in good health. The specimen sequenced was blood. This sequence joins TRBV2 and TRBJ1-2, with 8 positions matching TRBD1. The CDR3 loop reads CASSNDRGEDYGYTF. CDR3 in DNA: TGTGCCAGCAGCAACGACAGGGGTGAAGACTATGGCTACACCTTC.